The T cell receptor (beta chain) described here comes from a study of spatial heterogeneity in lung cancer. Study summary: Alpha-chain sequences were consistently detected less often than beta-chain sequences.

As to time point: sample taken at primary tumor resection. Extraction of whole RNA from tumor, nontumor lung or frozen PBMC preceded unsorted sequencing. The junction had 5 bases not matched to a gene; V was cut back by 0 bases and J by 6 bases. CDR1 is SGHRS, CDR2 YFSETQ, per germline. The length of the CDR3 is 14 residues. This clonotype appeared many times. As an off-target read in a library built for alpha chains, this beta chain has a frequency of little significance. The presence of a unique molecular identifier marked each TCR cDNA molecule. Each CDR3 protein gets one entry after TCRdb re-called the 5' RACE reads with MiXCR. The data contain some 11,000 distinct CDR3 sequences, roughly 6.2% of them seen just once; the ten biggest clones take up under 30%.

The sample was PBMCs, taken at surgery. This chain uses TRBV5-1 with TRBJ2-7; 8 bases match TRBD1. The receptor was derived from a male donor with early-stage non-small cell lung cancer. The CDR3 protein is CASSLVDRVLEQYF. CDR3 sequence (DNA): TGCGCCAGCAGCTTGGTGGACAGGGTCCTCGAGCAGTACTTC.